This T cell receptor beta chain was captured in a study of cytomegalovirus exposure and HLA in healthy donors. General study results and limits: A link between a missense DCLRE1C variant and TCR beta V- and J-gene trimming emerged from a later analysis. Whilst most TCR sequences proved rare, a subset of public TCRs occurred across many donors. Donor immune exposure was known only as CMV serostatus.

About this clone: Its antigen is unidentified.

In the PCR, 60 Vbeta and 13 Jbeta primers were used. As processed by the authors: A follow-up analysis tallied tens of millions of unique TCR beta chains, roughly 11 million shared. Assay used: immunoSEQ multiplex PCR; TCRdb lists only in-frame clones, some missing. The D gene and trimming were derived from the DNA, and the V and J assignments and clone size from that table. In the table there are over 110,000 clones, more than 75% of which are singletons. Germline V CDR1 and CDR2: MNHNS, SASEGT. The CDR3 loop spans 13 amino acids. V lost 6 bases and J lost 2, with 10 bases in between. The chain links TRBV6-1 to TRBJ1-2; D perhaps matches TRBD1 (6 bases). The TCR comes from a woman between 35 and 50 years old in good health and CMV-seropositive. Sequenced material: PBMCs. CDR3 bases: TGTGCCAGCAGCCTACAGGGAAACTATGGCTACACCTTC. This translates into CASSLQGNYGYTF.